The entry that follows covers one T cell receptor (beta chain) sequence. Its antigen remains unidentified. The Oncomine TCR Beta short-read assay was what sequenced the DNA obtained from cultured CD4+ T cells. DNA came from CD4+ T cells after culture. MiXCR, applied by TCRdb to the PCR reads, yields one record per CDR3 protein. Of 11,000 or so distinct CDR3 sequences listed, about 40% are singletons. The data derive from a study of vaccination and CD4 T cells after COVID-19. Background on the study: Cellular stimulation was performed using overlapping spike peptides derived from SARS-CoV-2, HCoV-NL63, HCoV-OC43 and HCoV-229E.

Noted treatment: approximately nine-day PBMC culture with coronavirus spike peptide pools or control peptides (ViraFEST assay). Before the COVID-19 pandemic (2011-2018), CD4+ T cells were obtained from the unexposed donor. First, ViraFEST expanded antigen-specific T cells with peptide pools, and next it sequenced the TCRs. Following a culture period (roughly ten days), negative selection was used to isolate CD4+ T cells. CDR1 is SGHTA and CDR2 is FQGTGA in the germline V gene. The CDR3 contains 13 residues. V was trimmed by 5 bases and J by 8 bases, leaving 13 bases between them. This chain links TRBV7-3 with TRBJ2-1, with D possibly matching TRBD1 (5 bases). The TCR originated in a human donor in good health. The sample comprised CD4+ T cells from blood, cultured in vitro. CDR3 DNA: TGTGCCAGCAGCCGCCTAGGGGCCGATGAGCAGTTCTTC. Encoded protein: CASSRLGADEQFF.